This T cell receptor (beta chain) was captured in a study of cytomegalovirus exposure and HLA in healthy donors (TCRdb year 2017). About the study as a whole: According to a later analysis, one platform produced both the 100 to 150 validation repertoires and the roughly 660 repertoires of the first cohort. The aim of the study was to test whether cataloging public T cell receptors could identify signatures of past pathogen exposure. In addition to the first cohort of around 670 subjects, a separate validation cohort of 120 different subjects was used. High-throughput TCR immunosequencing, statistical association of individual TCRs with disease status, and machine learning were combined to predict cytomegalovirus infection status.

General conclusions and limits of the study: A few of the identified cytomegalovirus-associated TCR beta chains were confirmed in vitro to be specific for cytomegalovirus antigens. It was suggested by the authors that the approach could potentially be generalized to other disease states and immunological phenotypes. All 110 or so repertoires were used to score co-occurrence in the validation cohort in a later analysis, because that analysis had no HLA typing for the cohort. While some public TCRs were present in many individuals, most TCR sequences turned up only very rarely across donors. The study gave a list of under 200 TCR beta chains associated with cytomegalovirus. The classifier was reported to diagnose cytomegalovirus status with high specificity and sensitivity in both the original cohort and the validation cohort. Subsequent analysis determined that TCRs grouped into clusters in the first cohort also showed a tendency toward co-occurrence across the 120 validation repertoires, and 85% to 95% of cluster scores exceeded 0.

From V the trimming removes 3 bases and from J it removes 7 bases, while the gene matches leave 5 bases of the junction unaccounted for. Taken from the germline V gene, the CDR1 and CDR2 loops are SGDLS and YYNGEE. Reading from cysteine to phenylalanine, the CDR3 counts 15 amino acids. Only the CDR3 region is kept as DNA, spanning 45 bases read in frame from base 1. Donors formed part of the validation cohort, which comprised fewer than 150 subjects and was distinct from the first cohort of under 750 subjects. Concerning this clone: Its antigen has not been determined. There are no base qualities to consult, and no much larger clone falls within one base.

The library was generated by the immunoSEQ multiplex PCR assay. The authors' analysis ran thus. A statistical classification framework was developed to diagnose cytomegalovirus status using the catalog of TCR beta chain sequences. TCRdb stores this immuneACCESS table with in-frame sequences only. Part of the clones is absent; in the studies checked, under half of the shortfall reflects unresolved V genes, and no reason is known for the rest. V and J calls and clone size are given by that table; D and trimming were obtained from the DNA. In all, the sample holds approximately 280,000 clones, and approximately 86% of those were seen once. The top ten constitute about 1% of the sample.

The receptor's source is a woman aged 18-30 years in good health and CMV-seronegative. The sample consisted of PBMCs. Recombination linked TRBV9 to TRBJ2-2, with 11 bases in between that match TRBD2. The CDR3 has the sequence CASSARTSGFGELFF. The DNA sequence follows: TGTGCCAGCAGCGCAAGGACTAGCGGGTTCGGGGAGCTGTTTTTT.